This TCR beta chain is drawn from a study of T-cell reconstitution after alpha-beta-depleted transplantation in children. Notes on the study in general: Some patients' high day-60 TCRbeta diversity was traced to surviving recipient T cells and thymic progenitors. Expanded clones from the graft, numbering several hundred, reportedly supplied alpha-beta T cells about two months after transplant. Diversity and T-cell counts at one year after transplant derived mostly from new T cells.

Unique molecular identifiers were used in preparing the TCRbeta library. Each CDR3 protein is one row after TCRdb ran MiXCR on the PCR reads. The table shows 480,000 or so distinct CDR3 sequences, with approximately 10% occurring only once. V was trimmed by 3 bases and J by 3 bases, leaving 8 bases between them. The CDR3 covers 13 residues. A remark on this clonotype: What it binds is unknown.

J is TRBJ1-1 and V is TRBV12-3 or TRBV12-4; D not certain. Specimen: PBMCs, collected before TCRalphabeta/CD19-depleted stem cell transplant. The origin of this receptor is a child aged 2 to 15 with inherited bone marrow failure, due to receive a stem cell transplant. CDR3 residues: CASSLLLDTEAFF. In DNA, the CDR3 is TGTGCCAGCAGTTTGCTACTTGACACTGAAGCTTTCTTT.